The rows below give T cell receptor beta chains drawn from one sample of a study of blood T cells in healthy people across ages. TCRdb ran MiXCR on the 5' RACE reads and lists one entry per CDR3 protein. The repertoire consists of some 930,000 distinct CDR3 sequences, with 25% to 30% occurring once and the leading ten covering about a tenth. The data also belong to a second study, concerning T cells of mothers and their children.

Sequenced: blood. These receptors were taken from a woman aged 35 to 49 in good health. Each CDR3 is given with its conserved first and last residue. D genes are given only for firm matches. Expanded clones are given a class, and other clones once, few, many or no size at all.

D gene: -
clone size: many
V gene: TRBV7-3
J gene: TRBJ1-2
CDR3 DNA: TGTGCCAGCAGCCCCGTTTCGGGCCAAGGCTACACCTTC
CDR3 protein: CASSPVSGQGYTF

D gene: -
clone size: few
V gene: TRBV13
J gene: TRBJ2-1
CDR3 DNA: TGTGCCAGCAGCTTGGAGGGGGGGCTAAAAAATGAGCAGTTCTTC
CDR3 protein: CASSLEGGLKNEQFF

D gene: -
clone size: -
V gene: TRBV18
J gene: TRBJ2-1
CDR3 DNA: TGTGCCAGCTCACGCCAGGCCCCCTCCCAAGAGACCCAGTTCTTC
CDR3 protein: CASSRQAPSQETQFF

D gene: -
clone size: -
V gene: TRBV3-1
J gene: TRBJ1-1
CDR3 DNA: TGTGCCAGCAGCCGAGGGGGTAGAGCTGGGGCTTTCTTT
CDR3 protein: CASSRGGRAGAFF

D gene: -
clone size: few
V gene: TRBV9
J gene: TRBJ2-1
CDR3 DNA: TGTGCCAGCAGCGCGACAGGCTTTACGGATGAGCAGTTCTTC
CDR3 protein: CASSATGFTDEQFF

D gene: -
clone size: -
V gene: TRBV7-3
J gene: TRBJ2-1
CDR3 DNA: TGTGCCAGCAGACAGGCAGGGGCCGGGAATGAGCAGTTCTTC
CDR3 protein: CASRQAGAGNEQFF

D gene: -
clone size: few
V gene: TRBV28
J gene: TRBJ1-4
CDR3 DNA: TGTGCCAGCACCCTTGAATCCGGGAGTTTACCGGAAAAACTGTTTTTT
CDR3 protein: CASTLESGSLPEKLFF

D gene: TRBD1
clone size: -
V gene: TRBV10-3
J gene: TRBJ1-5
CDR3 DNA: TGTGCCATCGGTACAGGGGGTGGCCAGCCCCAGCATTTT
CDR3 protein: CAIGTGGGQPQHF

D gene: TRBD1
clone size: -
V gene: TRBV4-3
J gene: TRBJ2-5
CDR3 DNA: TGCGCCAGCAGCCTAGGGCCGGACAGGGTGGAGACCCAGTACTTC
CDR3 protein: CASSLGPDRVETQYF

D gene: -
clone size: many
V gene: TRBV5-1
J gene: TRBJ2-7
CDR3 DNA: TGCGCCAGCAGCCCAAGACTCATATCCTACGAGCAGTACTTC
CDR3 protein: CASSPRLISYEQYF

D gene: -
clone size: -
V gene: TRBV6-2/TRBV6-3
J gene: TRBJ2-3
CDR3 DNA: TGTGCCAGCAGTTCCCCTATTGGACGCTCCGGCCAAGATACGCAGTATTTT
CDR3 protein: CASSSPIGRSGQDTQYF

D gene: TRBD2
clone size: few
V gene: TRBV6-2/TRBV6-3
J gene: TRBJ2-2
CDR3 DNA: TGTGCCAGCAGTCGACTAGCGGGGGGCCCCGGGGAGCTGTTTTTT
CDR3 protein: CASSRLAGGPGELFF

D gene: -
clone size: -
V gene: TRBV13
J gene: TRBJ1-2
CDR3 DNA: TGTGCCAGCAGCGCCTCCTCTGGTGGCGGCTACACCTTC
CDR3 protein: CASSASSGGGYTF

D gene: -
clone size: many
V gene: TRBV29-1
J gene: TRBJ2-1
CDR3 DNA: TGCAGCGTTGAAGAGGGGGCAGAATACAATGAGCAGTTCTTC
CDR3 protein: CSVEEGAEYNEQFF

D gene: -
clone size: few
V gene: TRBV18
J gene: TRBJ2-5
CDR3 DNA: TGTGCCAGCTCACCGCCAGGGTTGTACCAAGAGACCCAGTACTTC
CDR3 protein: CASSPPGLYQETQYF

D gene: TRBD2
clone size: -
V gene: TRBV28
J gene: TRBJ2-1
CDR3 DNA: TGTGCCAGCAGTTTACTCCCTAGGACTAGCGGGGGGCTTGCTGACAATGGGCAGTTCTTC
CDR3 protein: CASSLLPRTSGGLADNGQFF

D gene: -
clone size: few
V gene: TRBV6-5
J gene: TRBJ1-2
CDR3 DNA: TGTGCCAGCAGTTTATCCCCGGGGGGGGTCTATGGCTACACCTTC
CDR3 protein: CASSLSPGGVYGYTF

D gene: -
clone size: once
V gene: TRBV5-4
J gene: TRBJ2-1
CDR3 DNA: TGTGCCAGCAGCACCGGGACACCGAGCTCCTACAATGAGCAGTTCTTC
CDR3 protein: CASSTGTPSSYNEQFF

D gene: -
clone size: -
V gene: TRBV12-3/TRBV12-4
J gene: TRBJ2-5
CDR3 DNA: TGTGCCAGCAGTTGGGATGGGGAGGCCCAGTACTTC
CDR3 protein: CASSWDGEAQYF

D gene: TRBD1
clone size: many
V gene: TRBV5-1
J gene: TRBJ1-2
CDR3 DNA: TGCGCCAGCAGCAAGACAGGGACTAACTATGGCTACACCTTC
CDR3 protein: CASSKTGTNYGYTF

D gene: TRBD1
clone size: many
V gene: TRBV7-2
J gene: TRBJ2-1
CDR3 DNA: TGTGCCAGCAGCGCTCGGGACAGTCCCTACAATGAGCAGTTCTTC
CDR3 protein: CASSARDSPYNEQFF

D gene: -
clone size: -
V gene: TRBV12-3/TRBV12-4
J gene: TRBJ2-3
CDR3 DNA: TGTGCCAGAGGGGTACGTGACACAGATACGCAGTATTTT
CDR3 protein: CARGVRDTDTQYF

D gene: TRBD2
clone size: -
V gene: TRBV7-9
J gene: TRBJ2-1
CDR3 DNA: TGTGCCAGCAGCCGGTTGAGCGGGGGGGCCCTGAGCTCCTACAATGAGCAGTTCTTC
CDR3 protein: CASSRLSGGALSSYNEQFF

D gene: -
clone size: many
V gene: TRBV24-1
J gene: TRBJ2-7
CDR3 DNA: TGTGCCACCTCACTGGGGCCGGACTCCTACGAGCAGTACTTC
CDR3 protein: CATSLGPDSYEQYF

D gene: TRBD2
clone size: -
V gene: TRBV7-9
J gene: TRBJ2-1
CDR3 DNA: TGTGCCACGAGAGGAGCGGGATCCTACAATGAGCGGTTCTTC
CDR3 protein: CATRGAGSYNERFF

D gene: TRBD1
clone size: -
V gene: TRBV20-1
J gene: TRBJ1-3
CDR3 DNA: TGCAGTGCTGGGACAGGGCTCGGAAACACCAGATATTTT
CDR3 protein: CSAGTGLGNTRYF

D gene: TRBD1
clone size: many
V gene: TRBV7-6
J gene: TRBJ1-1
CDR3 DNA: TGTGCCAGCAGCGAAATGGGACAGGCCCCGTCGGACACTGAAGCTTTCTTT
CDR3 protein: CASSEMGQAPSDTEAFF

D gene: -
clone size: few
V gene: TRBV5-1
J gene: TRBJ2-7
CDR3 DNA: TGCGCCAGCGCACCCCTCCTCCGGGAGAGCTCCTACGGGCAGTACTTC
CDR3 protein: CASAPLLRESSYGQYF

D gene: -
clone size: few
V gene: TRBV27
J gene: TRBJ2-3
CDR3 DNA: TGTGCCAGCAGTTTGTCGGGGCGCCGGGATACGCAGTATTTT
CDR3 protein: CASSLSGRRDTQYF

D gene: -
clone size: -
V gene: TRBV20-1
J gene: TRBJ1-1
CDR3 DNA: TGCAGTGCTAGCCAACGACAGACCCGGATACGCACTGAAGCTTTCTTT
CDR3 protein: CSASQRQTRIRTEAFF

D gene: TRBD2
clone size: few
V gene: TRBV7-2
J gene: TRBJ2-3
CDR3 DNA: TGTGCCAGCAGCTTAACTGGGACTAGCGGGGGGACTAGCACAGATACGCAGTATTTT
CDR3 protein: CASSLTGTSGGTSTDTQYF

D gene: -
clone size: -
V gene: TRBV28
J gene: TRBJ1-1
CDR3 DNA: TGTGCCAGCAACGTGCCCGGGGGGGCCAACGAAGCTTTCTTT
CDR3 protein: CASNVPGGANEAFF